The sequence of this T cell receptor beta chain was determined in a study of cytomegalovirus exposure and HLA in healthy donors. As for the study in general: Earlier findings included some 100 million unique TCR beta sequences obtained from around 180 million T cells. Study observations and caveats: Immune exposure data for these donors was limited to CMV serostatus. A later analysis by the authors found several of the most significant clusters apparently linked to common viral pathogens. A later analysis reportedly identified an Asian-associated ancestry cluster as carrying fewer N-insertions than the roughly 670-donor mean.

To note about this clone: Its antigen is currently unknown.

This CDR3 has 15 residues. The ends were cut back, 2 bases at V and 1 base at J, with 11 bases in the middle. Germline loops: CDR1 MNHEY, CDR2 SVGAGI. This PCR relied on a set of 60 Vbeta primers and 13 Jbeta primers. Assay: immunoSEQ multiplex PCR; the TCRdb copy retains only in-frame clones and omits some. The table records roughly 150,000 clones, 75% to 90% of them present only once. The chain combines TRBV6-5 with TRBJ1-1; weak D call: TRBD1 (5 bases). Material: PBMCs. This receptor was obtained from a female donor in good health and CMV-seronegative. CDR3 amino acids: CASSYQGDGNTEAFF. The CDR3 nucleotides read TGTGCCAGCAGTTACCAGGGTGACGGGAACACTGAAGCTTTCTTT.